This T cell receptor (beta chain) was captured by sequencing in a study of blood T cells in healthy people across ages. This CDR3 has 15 amino acids. V dropped 1 base and J dropped 4 bases, with 10 bases sitting between them. The germline CDR1 and CDR2 sequences are SGHTA and FQGNSA. Broader study findings: Comparison with aged donors showed that long-lived donors had more naive CD4+ cells and higher diversity.

For this clonotype: Its specificity is not known.

Peripheral blood was drawn, approximately 9.7 milliliters per donor. With a J-beta primer mix and a sample-barcoded 5' primer, a second PCR ran about 7 to 11 cycles. TCRdb ran MiXCR on the 5' RACE reads and lists one entry per CDR3 protein. The data show about 730,000 distinct CDR3 sequences, 35% to 45% seen once. The sequenced material came from blood. This chain uses TRBV7-2 with TRBJ2-2; D might be TRBD1 or TRBD2, each matching 5 bases. This clonotype was obtained from a woman in her fifties or sixties in good health. The CDR3 loop reads CASSLEGTPTGELFF. The CDR3 coding sequence is TGTGCCAGCAGCTTAGAAGGGACCCCCACCGGGGAGCTGTTTTTT.